The 18 T cell receptor beta chains reported below all come from one sample, sequenced in a study of cytomegalovirus exposure and HLA in healthy donors. Primers for the PCR totalled 60 Vbeta and 13 Jbeta. This table comes from immunoSEQ multiplex PCR, and its TCRdb copy is limited to in-frame clones, with some not included. Of over 150,000 clones in the sample, around 81% were seen once. The material sequenced was PBMCs. The receptor set was obtained from a woman aged 45-59 years in good health and CMV-seronegative.

The chain carries TRBV15 and TRBJ2-5, with TRBD1 matching 10 bases. TRBJ2-7 explains the end of the DNA better; the J call may be wrong. Germline V gene data show CDR1 as LNHNV and CDR2 as YYDKDF (reference sequence). This CDR3 contains 14 residues. This CDR3 reads CATSRGGQGLEQYF. For the CDR3, the DNA is TGTGCCACCAGCAGAGGGGGACAGGGGCTCGAGCAGTACTTC.

V gene TRBV28 combines with J gene TRBJ2-7, with TRBD2 as a possible D gene (5 bases). The length of the CDR3 is 11 residues. Trimming cost V 3 bases and J 6 bases, with 6 bases left between them. The germline CDR1 and CDR2 sequences are MDHEN and SYDVKM. In DNA, the CDR3 is TGTGCCAGCAGTTTTCGGGGCGAGCAGTACTTC. Residues: CASSFRGEQYF.

This chain uses TRBV7-2 with TRBJ2-7; 11 positions agree with TRBD2. The CDR3 loop spans 16 amino acids. Per the germline V gene, CDR1 is SGHTA and CDR2 is FQGNSA. V lost 2 bases and J lost 4; bases outside the gene matches: 7. The CDR3 nucleotides read TGTGCCAGCAGCTTACTTAGCGGGGGGGCATCATACGAGCAGTACTTC. It codes for CASSLLSGGASYEQYF.

The chain recombines TRBV5-1 with TRBJ2-5; maybe TRBD2 (6 bases). Germline assignment: CDR1 SGHRS and CDR2 YFSETQ. Trimming stripped 5 bases from V and 5 bases from J, with 19 bases between. The CDR3 consists of 15 residues. The CDR3 region is CASSFLPGEMETQYF. The CDR3, as DNA: TGCGCCAGCAGTTTCCTTCCGGGAGAAATGGAGACCCAGTACTTC. The full variable domain, its missing parts supplied by reference TRBV5-1 and TRBJ2-5, is KAGVTQTPRYLIKTRGQQVTLSCSPISGHRSVSWYQQTPGQGLQFLFEYFSETQRNKGNFPGRFSGRQFSNSRSEMNVSTLELGDSALYLCASSFLPGEMETQYFGPGTRLLVL.

The chain joins TRBV10-3 to TRBJ2-2; 8 bases are a match to TRBD1. The ends lost 4 bases at V and 10 bases at J; junction bases unmatched: 8. Germline CDR1 is ENHRY and CDR2 is SYGVKD. The CDR3 extends over 14 amino acids. The CDR3 protein is CAISASTGDAELFF. The CDR3 DNA sequence: TGTGCCATCAGTGCCTCGACAGGGGATGCGGAGCTGTTTTTT.

The CDR3 DNA reads as TGTGCCAGCAGCTCCGGAGCGGCTGGCAGCAATCAGCCCCAGCATTTT. Amino acid sequence: CASSSGAAGSNQPQHF. The rearrangement joins TRBV7-9 to TRBJ1-5; no reliable D call. The germline V and J ends were trimmed by 4 bases and 1 base, with 14 bases remaining between them. CDR3 length: 16 amino acids. Germline CDR1 SEHNR, CDR2 FQNEAQ (reference sequence).

The chain is built from TRBV4-1 and TRBJ2-5; weak D call: TRBD2 (6 bases). The ends were cut back, 0 bases at V and 6 bases at J, with 11 bases in the middle. The CDR3 has 14 residues. CDR1 is MGHRA and CDR2 is YSYEKL in the germline V gene. DNA of the CDR3: TGCGCCAGCAGCCAAGATACTAGCCGGCAGACCCAGTACTTC. Its protein is CASSQDTSRQTQYF.

The chain combines TRBV19 with TRBJ2-7; 13 nucleotides match TRBD2. From germline, CDR1 is LNHDA and CDR2 SQIVND (reference sequence). The V gene end was trimmed by 6 bases and the J gene end by 5 bases; junction bases not matched to a gene: 7. There are 15 residues in the CDR3. The CDR3 DNA sequence: TGTGCCAGTAGCCGCGGACTAGCGGGAGTTGACGAGCAGTACTTC. It encodes CASSRGLAGVDEQYF.

This chain connects TRBV6-6 to TRBJ2-7, with a possible D match to TRBD2 (6 bases). This CDR3 has 12 residues. From germline, CDR1 is MNHNY and CDR2 SVGAGI (reference sequence). V lost 7 bases, J lost 3 bases, and 10 bases lay in between. DNA of the CDR3: TGTGCCAGCAACCCCGGGGGCTACGAGCAGTACTTC. Amino acids: CASNPGGYEQYF.

The V call is TRBV5-3, the J call TRBJ2-7; 8 nucleotides line up with TRBD1. TRBV5-3 is labeled an ORF, and its function is uncertain. With V trimmed by 4 bases and J by 5 bases, 14 bases remained unmatched. This CDR3 is 16 amino acids long. The CDR3 nucleotides read TGTGCCAGAAGCACGGGACTGGGACAGGACGACAACGAGCAGTACTTC. It codes for CARSTGLGQDDNEQYF.

This rearrangement joins TRBV28 to TRBJ1-3; tentative D call: TRBD1 (6 bases). The length of the CDR3 is 15 residues. The germline gives CDR1 MDHEN, CDR2 SYDVKM. Trimming pared 7 bases from V and 0 bases from J, leaving 13 bases between. The CDR3 sequence is CASIRDTVSGNTIYF. The CDR3 DNA is TGTGCCAGCATACGGGACACAGTCTCTGGAAACACCATATATTTT.

The chain links TRBV18 to TRBJ2-7; TRBD2 agrees at 9 bases. This CDR3 spans 14 amino acids. V shed 3 bases, J shed 0 bases, and the junction held 0 bases outside the gene matches. The germline V gene has CDR1 KGHSH and CDR2 LQKENI. Written as DNA, the CDR3 is TGTGCCAGCTCACCTAGCGGGGGCTCCTACGAGCAGTACTTC. It yields the protein CASSPSGGSYEQYF.

The chain couples TRBV9 to TRBJ1-3; D is unresolved. Deletions cut 4 bases from V and 4 bases from J, with 18 bases between. CDR1 and CDR2 (germline): SGDLS, YYNGEE. The CDR3 is made up of 16 amino acids. CDR3 nucleotide sequence: TGTGCCAGCAGCCCACTGGGCCGAGATACGGGAAACACCATATATTTT. It specifies CASSPLGRDTGNTIYF. Variable domain in full (rest from reference TRBV9 and TRBJ1-3): DSGVTQTPKHLITATGQRVTLRCSPRSGDLSVYWYQQSLDQGLQFLIQYYNGEERAKGNILERFSAQQFPDLHSELNLSSLELGDSALYFCASSPLGRDTGNTIYFGEGSWLTVV.

The chain carries TRBV2 and TRBJ2-5, with TRBD2 matching 8 bases. There are 16 residues in the CDR3. Looked up from germline, CDR1 is SNHLY and CDR2 is FYNNEI. V was clipped by 3 bases and J by 3 bases; unmatched bases: 9. CDR3 nucleotide sequence: TGTGCCAGCAGTGATGAGCGGGGGAGCGCTGAAGAGACCCAGTACTTC. Translating it yields CASSDERGSAEETQYF.

The CDR3 nucleotides are TGTGCCAGCAGCCAAGCGGGACAGGCCCTCTACGAGCAGTACTTC. It yields the protein CASSQAGQALYEQYF. This chain links TRBV4-2 with TRBJ2-7, with 8 bases aligning to TRBD1. The junction had 5 bases not matched to a gene; V was cut back by 1 base and J by 3 bases. Germline V gives CDR1 LGHNA, CDR2 YNFKEQ. The CDR3 is 15 amino acids.

This clone has a handful of counts. The chain is built from TRBV6-1 and TRBJ2-1, with a possible D match to TRBD2 (5 bases). Germline V gene lookup returns CDR1 MNHNS and CDR2 SASEGT. Trimming shortened V by 2 bases and J by 12 bases, and 8 bases separated the two germline ends. The CDR3 is 11 amino acids. The CDR3 protein is CASSEPRGQFF. CDR3 nucleotides: TGTGCCAGCAGTGAACCCCGGGGGCAGTTCTTC.

The chain uses TRBV28 and TRBJ2-1; the D gene is possibly TRBD1 (6 bases). The CDR3 covers 11 residues. The germline V and J ends were trimmed by 5 bases and 9 bases, with 8 bases remaining between them. Germline CDR1 and CDR2: MDHEN and SYDVKM. The CDR3 spells CASSLGGEQFF. CDR3 sequence (DNA): TGTGCCAGCAGTCTAGGGGGTGAGCAGTTCTTC.

This clone was counted between two and nine times. The chain carries TRBV30 and TRBJ2-7; 14 nucleotides agree with TRBD2. Germline V gene lookup returns CDR1 GTSNPN and CDR2 SVGIG (reference sequence). Trimming removed 6 bases from V and 2 bases from J; junction bases left unmatched: 6. CDR3 length equals 15 residues. CDR3 sequence: CACTGLAGGPYEQYF. For the CDR3, the DNA is TGTGCCTGCACCGGACTAGCGGGAGGTCCCTACGAGCAGTACTTC.